Sequencing of this TCR beta chain was carried out in a study of radiation and T cells in renal cell carcinoma (dated by TCRdb to 2020 to 2022). In the study overall: Samples came from a clinical trial, in which primary renal cell carcinomas received 15 Gy stereotactic body radiation therapy followed by nephrectomy 4 weeks later. A total of 50 to 55 samples underwent TCR beta sequencing, made up of approximately 26 tumors and around 27 peripheral blood samples. Across all 53 samples, 4 million to 5 million unique CDR3 nucleotide sequences encoding 2.5 million to 3 million unique CDR3 amino acid sequences were identified.

General study outcomes and caveats: Effects of radiation dose or scheduling on the TCR repertoire could not be addressed with the single-armed trial design. Because pretreatment tumor biopsies were not available, the study could not determine whether clonotypes were already present within the tumor at baseline. Top tumor clonotypes rose in blood from baseline to 2 weeks post-radiation, then contracted by 4 weeks, suggesting transient expansion of tumor-resident clones. Tracking of blood repertoire dynamics stopped at less than five weeks after treatment, with no follow-up past that point.

Inclusive of the bounding cysteine and phenylalanine, the CDR3 is 17 residues long. CDR3 DNA is the only sequence kept; it has 51 bases, read in frame from the first base. The V end loses 3 bases and the J end loses 3 bases, and a stretch of 21 bases separates them. CDR1 MRHNA and CDR2 SNTAGT are derived from the germline V gene. Following the manufacturer's recommendations, the immunoSEQ kit was used to generate TCR beta libraries from genomic DNA. For library preparation, a first multiplex PCR was performed with proprietary primers, followed by a second PCR in which unique barcodes were added, and bead cleanups were performed after each round. A kit-provided positive control reaction and a negative control reaction were included in every sample batch. The final libraries were assessed on an Agilent 4200 TapeStation D1000 ScreenTape, pooled by volume, and quantified by qPCR. Sequencing was performed on an Illumina NextSeq500 using a MidOutput 150-cycle cartridge, with 156 Read1 cycles, 15 Index1 cycles, and the kit custom primers. The pooled library was loaded at 0.95 to 1 pM with roughly 19% PhiX control spiked in. The source study handled its data this way. The vendor-processed data were analyzed in R, and a clonotype was defined as all T cells that share the same CDR3 nucleotide sequence. In the clone abundance analyses, frequencies were normalized to the 10,000 most abundant clones in each sample. Public T cell clones, averaging fewer than five per sample, were removed before analysis. Tumor-enriched and baseline blood-enriched clonotypes were defined by at least a 32-fold difference in abundance between compartments. A beta-binomial differential abundance model was used to identify clonotypes that were expanded or contracted between blood time points. Tumor-blood repertoire similarity was measured with the Baroni-Urbani and Buser coefficient, and group comparisons used two-tailed Wilcoxon tests in R. What TCRdb holds here is the immuneACCESS table cut down to in-frame rearrangements. Part of the clones is not present; checked against another copy, under half of the missing clones reflect an unresolved V gene, and the others are unexplained. The V and J calls and clone size come from that table; D and trimming were worked out from the DNA. The sample table shows about 120,000 clones, and around 85% are seen once. The ten largest clones take up under 6.5% of the sample.

The label giving this sample's time point can be read as: blood 2 weeks post-SBRT. The treatment or condition label here, explained by the study, means: 15 Gy SBRT to primary tumor, nephrectomy 4 weeks later. To follow tumor-enriched clonotypes, peripheral blood was collected serially from radiation-treated patients at baseline and again at 2 weeks and 4 weeks after SBRT. Every patient's renal cell carcinoma showed clear cell pathology. Genomic DNA for TCR sequencing was prepared using the QIAamp DNA Blood Mini Kit (Qiagen). The analyses included just those samples that passed every quality control check. On this clone itself: Its antigen is currently not known. Base qualities are not recorded, but no much larger clone differs from it by a single base.

The source was blood, collected from a patient whose treatment included radiotherapy and nephrectomy. The sequence came from a man in his fifties or sixties with renal cell carcinoma. The receptor chain draws on TRBV6-4 and TRBJ2-7; TRBD2 is possibly the D segment (5 matching bases). For the CDR3, the sequence is CASSEPNRGEDFYEQYF. The sequenced DNA: TGTGCCAGCAGTGAGCCCAATAGAGGCGAGGACTTCTACGAGCAGTACTTC.